Listed below are T cell receptor beta chains from one sample, sequenced in a study of post-analysis software for immune sequencing data. TCRdb processed the PCR reads anew with MiXCR; each CDR3 protein has one entry. Counted here are roughly 800,000 distinct CDR3 sequences, around 50% occurring once; the ten biggest clones make up roughly 4.4%. Sequencing was carried out using blood. These receptors were obtained from a girl under 18 with multiple sclerosis. CDR3s include the opening cysteine and the closing phenylalanine or tryptophan. Each record gives: J gene, V gene, D gene, clone size, CDR3 length, CDR3 protein, CDR3 DNA. The D gene is left open where the match is weak. Where a row states a size, it is once, few, many or the class of an expanded clone; other rows omit it.

TRBJ1-2	TRBV12-3/TRBV12-4	.	.	19	CASNFRGSRGETAYYGYTF	TGTGCCAGCAATTTTCGGGGGAGTCGAGGGGAGACAGCTTACTATGGCTACACCTTC
TRBJ2-5	TRBV3-1	TRBD1	.	15	CVSSLAGTVQETQYF	TGTGTCAGCAGCCTCGCCGGGACAGTTCAAGAGACCCAGTACTTC
TRBJ2-5	TRBV20-1	.	.	14	CSASREQPQETQYF	TGCAGTGCTAGTCGGGAGCAGCCCCAAGAGACCCAGTACTTC
TRBJ1-1	TRBV29-1	.	.	15	CSVDIPLGLNTEAFF	TGCAGCGTTGATATTCCCCTGGGGTTGAACACTGAAGCTTTCTTT
TRBJ1-6	TRBV9	.	.	14	CASSVEAGLSPLHF	TGTGCCAGCAGCGTAGAGGCAGGGCTGTCACCCCTCCACTTT
TRBJ2-2	TRBV29-1	.	.	11	CSVGNTGELFF	TGCAGCGTAGGAAACACCGGGGAGCTGTTTTTT
TRBJ2-7	TRBV29-1	TRBD2	.	15	CSVELAGLISYEQYF	TGCAGCGTTGAACTAGCGGGGTTGATCTCCTACGAGCAGTACTTC
TRBJ2-1	TRBV6-1	.	.	17	CASSRNFIPGFYNEQFF	TGTGCCAGCAGTCGCAACTTTATACCCGGATTTTACAATGAGCAGTTCTTC
TRBJ2-7	TRBV5-1	TRBD1	many	13	CASSSSTGWEQYF	TGCGCCAGCAGCTCGTCGACAGGGTGGGAGCAGTACTTC
TRBJ1-5	TRBV20-1	.	.	14	CSAPSKAGNQPQHF	TGCAGTGCACCAAGTAAAGCGGGAAATCAGCCCCAGCATTTT
TRBJ2-7	TRBV7-9	.	.	17	CASSLAPSAGSSGEQYF	TGTGCCAGCAGCTTAGCCCCGTCGGCAGGGTCATCAGGGGAGCAGTACTTC
TRBJ2-6	TRBV2	.	.	18	CASSQTWTDGTGANVLTF	TGTGCCAGCAGTCAAACTTGGACAGACGGGACTGGGGCCAACGTCCTGACTTTC
TRBJ2-3	TRBV6-5	.	.	16	CASSSRGHLITDTQYF	TGTGCCAGCAGTTCCAGAGGTCACTTGATCACAGATACGCAGTATTTT
TRBJ2-1	TRBV14	.	.	15	CASSQDGIPYNEQFF	TGTGCCAGCAGCCAAGACGGGATTCCTTACAATGAGCAGTTCTTC
TRBJ2-7	TRBV6-5	TRBD1	.	13	CASGDRSSYEQYF	TGTGCCAGCGGGGACAGGAGCTCCTACGAGCAGTACTTC
TRBJ2-1	TRBV5-1	.	.	15	CASRRTLNDNDEQFF	TGCGCCAGCAGACGGACGCTTAACGACAATGATGAGCAGTTCTTC
TRBJ1-5	TRBV29-1	.	.	13	CSVDYGAGQPQHF	TGCAGCGTTGATTATGGGGCGGGTCAGCCCCAGCATTTT
TRBJ1-2	TRBV20-1	.	.	16	CSARDVGRANNYGYTF	TGCAGTGCTAGAGATGTGGGGAGGGCTAATAACTATGGCTACACCTTC
TRBJ2-5	TRBV20-1	.	.	14	CSATLGTRVGTQYF	TGCAGTGCTACCCTCGGGACCAGAGTAGGGACCCAGTACTTC